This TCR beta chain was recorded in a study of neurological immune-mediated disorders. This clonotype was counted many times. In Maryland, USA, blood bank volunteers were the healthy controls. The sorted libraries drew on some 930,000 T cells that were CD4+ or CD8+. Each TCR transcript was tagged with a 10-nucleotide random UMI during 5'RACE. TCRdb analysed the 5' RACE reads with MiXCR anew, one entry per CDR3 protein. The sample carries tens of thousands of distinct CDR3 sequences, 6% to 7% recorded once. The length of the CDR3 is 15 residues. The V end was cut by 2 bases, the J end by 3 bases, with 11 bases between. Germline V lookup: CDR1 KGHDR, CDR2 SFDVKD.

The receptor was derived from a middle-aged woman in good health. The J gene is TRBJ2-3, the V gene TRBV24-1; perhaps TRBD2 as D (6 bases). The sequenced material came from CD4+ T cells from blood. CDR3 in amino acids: CATSDSRDSTDTQYF. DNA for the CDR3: TGTGCCACCAGTGATTCCCGGGACTCAACAGATACGCAGTATTTT.